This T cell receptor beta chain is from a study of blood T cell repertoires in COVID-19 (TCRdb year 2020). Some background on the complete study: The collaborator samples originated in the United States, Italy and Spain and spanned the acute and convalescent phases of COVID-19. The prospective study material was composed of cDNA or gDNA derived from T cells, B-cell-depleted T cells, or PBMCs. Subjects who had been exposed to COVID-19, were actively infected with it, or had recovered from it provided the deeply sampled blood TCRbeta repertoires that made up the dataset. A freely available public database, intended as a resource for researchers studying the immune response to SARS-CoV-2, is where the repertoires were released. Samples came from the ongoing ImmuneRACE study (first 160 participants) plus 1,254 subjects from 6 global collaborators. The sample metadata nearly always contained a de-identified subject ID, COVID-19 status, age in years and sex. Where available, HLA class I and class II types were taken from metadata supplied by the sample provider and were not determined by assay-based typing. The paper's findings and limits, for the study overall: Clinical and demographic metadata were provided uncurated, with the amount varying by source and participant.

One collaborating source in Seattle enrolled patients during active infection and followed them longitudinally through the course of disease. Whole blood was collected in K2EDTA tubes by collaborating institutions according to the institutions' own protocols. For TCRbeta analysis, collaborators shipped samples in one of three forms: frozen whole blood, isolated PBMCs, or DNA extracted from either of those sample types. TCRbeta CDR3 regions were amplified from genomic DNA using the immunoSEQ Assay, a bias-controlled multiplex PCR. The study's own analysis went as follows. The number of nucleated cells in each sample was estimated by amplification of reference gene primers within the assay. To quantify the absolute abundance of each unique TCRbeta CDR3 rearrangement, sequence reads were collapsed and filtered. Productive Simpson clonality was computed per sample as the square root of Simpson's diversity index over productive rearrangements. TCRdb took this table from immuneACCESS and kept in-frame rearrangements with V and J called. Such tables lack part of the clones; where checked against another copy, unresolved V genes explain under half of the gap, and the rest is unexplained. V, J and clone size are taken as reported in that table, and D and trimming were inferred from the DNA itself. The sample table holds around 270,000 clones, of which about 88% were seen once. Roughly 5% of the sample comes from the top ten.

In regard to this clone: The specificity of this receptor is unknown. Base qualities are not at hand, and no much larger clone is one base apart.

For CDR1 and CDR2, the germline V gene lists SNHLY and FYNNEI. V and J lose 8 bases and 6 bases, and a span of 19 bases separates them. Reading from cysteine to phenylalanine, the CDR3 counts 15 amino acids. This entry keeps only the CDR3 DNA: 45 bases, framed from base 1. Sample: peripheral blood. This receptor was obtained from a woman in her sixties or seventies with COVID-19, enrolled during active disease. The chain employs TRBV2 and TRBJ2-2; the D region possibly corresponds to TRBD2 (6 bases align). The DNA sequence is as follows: TGTGCCAGCCAGACACCGGGAGTCGCCGCCGGGGAGCTGTTTTTT. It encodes CASQTPGVAAGELFF.